A single TCR beta chain is shown here with its context. The antigen remains unidentified. These data come from a study of CD4 T cells in relation to SARS-CoV-2 and coronaviruses. Study in general: The negative reference was HIV-1 Nef peptide pool or peptide-free culture. Overall study findings and caveats: Samples before the pandemic and after infection were not matched within any donor.

Clones were read by immunoSEQ multiplex PCR, and TCRdb kept only the in-frame ones, dropping some. The table has just under 20,000 clones, roughly four fifths seen once; the top ten hold about a fifth. Before the COVID-19 pandemic, during about 2010-2018, CD4+ T cells were taken from unexposed donors. The cells were cultured for about ten days before CD4+ T cells were isolated. PBMCs were plated at two million per well in IL-2-containing medium. Germline values: CDR1 LGHDT, CDR2 YNNKEL (reference sequence). Trimming cost V 4 bases and J 5 bases, with 22 bases left between them. CDR3 length: 17 amino acids.

This sequence joins TRBV3-1 (or the pseudogene TRBV3-2) and TRBJ2-3; the D gene is possibly TRBD2 (7 bases). The receptor was isolated from a human donor in good health. The sequencing input was CD4+ T cells from PBMCs, cultured in vitro. The CDR3 spells CASSPLVGGGPVDTQYF. For the CDR3, the DNA is TGTGCCAGCAGCCCCCTCGTAGGGGGGGGGCCAGTAGATACGCAGTATTTT.